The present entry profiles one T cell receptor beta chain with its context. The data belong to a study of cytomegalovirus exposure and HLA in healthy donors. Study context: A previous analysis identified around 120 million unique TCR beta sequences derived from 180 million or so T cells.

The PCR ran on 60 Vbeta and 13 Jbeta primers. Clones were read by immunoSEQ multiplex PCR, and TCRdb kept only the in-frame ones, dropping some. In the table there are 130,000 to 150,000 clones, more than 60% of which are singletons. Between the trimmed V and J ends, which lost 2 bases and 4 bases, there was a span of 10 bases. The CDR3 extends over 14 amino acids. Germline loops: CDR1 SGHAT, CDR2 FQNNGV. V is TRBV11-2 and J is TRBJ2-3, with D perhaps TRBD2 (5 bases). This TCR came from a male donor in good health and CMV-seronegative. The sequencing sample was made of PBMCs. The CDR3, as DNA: TGTGCCAGCAGCTTACAGCTGGGAGCAGATACGCAGTATTTT. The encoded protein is CASSLQLGADTQYF.